The clone carrying this T cell receptor beta chain has more than one count but fewer than ten. What it binds is not known. The source of the sample is a study of metastatic and nonmetastatic thyroid tumors. Study in general: Repertoire data that came from the blood and tumor or nodule tissue of malignant and benign thyroid patients were compared. Study findings and constraints: Within blood and tumor, benign nodules reportedly had significantly lower TCR beta diversity than malignant thyroid tumors did.

Before thyroid surgery, none of the patients had received any treatment. In the authors' methods: Researchers built a distant-metastasis classifier for papillary thyroid cancer that drew on CDR3 differences across clinicopathological groups. Through MiXCR, TCRdb re-clonotyped the PCR reads. V and J calls and clone size were set by TCRdb, not the authors. The sample records some 15,000 clones, roughly a quarter being singletons. V was clipped by 5 bases and J by 8 bases; unmatched bases: 3. Per the germline V gene, CDR1 is SQVTM and CDR2 is ANQGSEA. The CDR3 is 11 amino acids. The receptor's source is a male donor with papillary thyroid cancer or a benign thyroid nodule (not recorded which). Some clones in this sample may be carry-over from other donors' samples. The specimen was blood. The chain recombines TRBV29-1 with TRBJ2-3; TRBD2 agrees at 8 bases. This CDR3 is CSVPLAGTQYF. The CDR3 DNA follows: TGCAGCGTTCCCCTAGCGGGTACGCAGTATTTT.